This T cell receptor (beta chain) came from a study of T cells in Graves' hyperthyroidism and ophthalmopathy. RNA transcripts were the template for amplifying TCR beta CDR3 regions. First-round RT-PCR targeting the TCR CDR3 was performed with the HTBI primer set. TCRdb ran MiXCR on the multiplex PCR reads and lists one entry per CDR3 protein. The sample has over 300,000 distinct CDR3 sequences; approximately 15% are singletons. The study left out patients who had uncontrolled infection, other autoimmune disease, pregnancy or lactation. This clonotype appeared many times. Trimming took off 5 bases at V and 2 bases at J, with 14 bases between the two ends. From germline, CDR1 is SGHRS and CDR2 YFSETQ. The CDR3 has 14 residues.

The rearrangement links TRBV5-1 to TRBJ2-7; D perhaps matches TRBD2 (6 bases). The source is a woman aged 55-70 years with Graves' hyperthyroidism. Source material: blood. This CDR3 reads CASSPGLPAYEQYF. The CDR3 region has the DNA TGCGCCAGCAGTCCCGGACTACCGGCCTACGAGCAGTACTTC.